The text below deals with one T cell receptor beta chain. The antigen remains undetermined. The data originate from a study of shared clonotypes between healthy human individuals. Study-level results: Apart from blood, nothing was sampled; tissue repertoires likely differ.

The CDR3 consists of 14 residues. Germline V gene lookup returns CDR1 SEHNR and CDR2 FQNEAQ (reference sequence). V was pared by 5 bases and J by 7 bases, with 7 bases of the junction left unmatched. The authors ran unsorted PBMC replicate PCRs on around 270 ng DNA, tens of thousands of T cell genomes. Profiled with immunoSEQ multiplex PCR; TCRdb holds only in-frame clones, not every one. The data show about 560,000 clones, with around 77% seen just once and approximately 12% held by the top ten. This clonotype originated in a woman in her thirties or forties in good health. Some clones in this sample may be carry-over from other donors' samples. The rearrangement uses TRBV7-9 and TRBJ2-1; 8 bases align to TRBD1. Sequencing input: PBMCs. Here the CDR3 reads CASSPGNRGNEQFF. CDR3 DNA sequence: TGTGCCAGCAGCCCGGGTAACAGGGGGAATGAGCAGTTCTTC.